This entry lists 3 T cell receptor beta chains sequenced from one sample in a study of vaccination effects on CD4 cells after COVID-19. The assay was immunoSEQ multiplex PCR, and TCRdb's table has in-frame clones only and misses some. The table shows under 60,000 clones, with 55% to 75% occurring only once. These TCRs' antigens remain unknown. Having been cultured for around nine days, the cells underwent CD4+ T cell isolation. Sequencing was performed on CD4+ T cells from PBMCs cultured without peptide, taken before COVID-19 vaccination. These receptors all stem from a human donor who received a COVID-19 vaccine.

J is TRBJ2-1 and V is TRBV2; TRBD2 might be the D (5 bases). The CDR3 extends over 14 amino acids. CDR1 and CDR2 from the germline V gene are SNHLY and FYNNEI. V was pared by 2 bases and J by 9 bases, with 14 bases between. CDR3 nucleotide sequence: TGTGCCAGCAGTGAAAGAGGGCAGGACGGTGAGCAGTTCTTC. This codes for CASSERGQDGEQFF.

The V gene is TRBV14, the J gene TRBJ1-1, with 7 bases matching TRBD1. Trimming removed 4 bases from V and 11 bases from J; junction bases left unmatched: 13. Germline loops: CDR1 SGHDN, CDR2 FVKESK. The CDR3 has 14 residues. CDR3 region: CASSPLGGAGNAFF. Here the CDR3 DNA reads TGTGCCAGCAGCCCACTAGGGGGCGCGGGGAATGCTTTCTTT. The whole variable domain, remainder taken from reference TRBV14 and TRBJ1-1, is EAGVTQFPSHSVIEKGQTVTLRCDPISGHDNLYWYRRVMGKEIKFLLHFVKESKQDESGMPNNRFLAERTGGTYSTLKVQPAELEDSGVYFCASSPLGGAGNAFFGQGTRLTVV.

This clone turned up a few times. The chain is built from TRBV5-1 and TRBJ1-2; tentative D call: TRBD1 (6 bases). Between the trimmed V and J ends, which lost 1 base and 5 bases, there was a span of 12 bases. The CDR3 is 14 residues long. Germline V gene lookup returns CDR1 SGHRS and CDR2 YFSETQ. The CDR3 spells CASSLQGRGYGYTF. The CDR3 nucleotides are TGCGCCAGCAGCTTGCAGGGCAGGGGTTATGGCTACACCTTC.